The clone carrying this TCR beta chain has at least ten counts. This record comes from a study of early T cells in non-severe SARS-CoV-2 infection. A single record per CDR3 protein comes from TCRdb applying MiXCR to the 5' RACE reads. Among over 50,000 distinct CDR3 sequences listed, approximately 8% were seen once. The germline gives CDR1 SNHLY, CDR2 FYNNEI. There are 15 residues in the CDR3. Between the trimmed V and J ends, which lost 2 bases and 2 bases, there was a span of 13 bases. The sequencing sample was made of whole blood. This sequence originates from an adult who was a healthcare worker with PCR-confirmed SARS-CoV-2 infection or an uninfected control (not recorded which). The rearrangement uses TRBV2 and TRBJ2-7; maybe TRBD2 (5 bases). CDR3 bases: TGTGCCAGCAGTGAAATGGTAGCTAGCCCCTACGAGCAGTACTTC. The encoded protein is CASSEMVASPYEQYF.